The subject of this entry is one T cell receptor beta chain. This clonotype showed up just a few times. Its antigen specificity is not known. Base qualities are not at hand, and no much larger clone is one base apart. This specimen belongs to a study of T-cell memory formation after mild COVID-19 (dated by TCRdb to about 2021). Background for the entire study: TCR sequence clusters from the two donors were largely donor specific. Longitudinal TCRalpha and TCRbeta repertoire sequencing tracked T-cell clones expanding and contracting after mild COVID-19 in a couple of donors. Two young, previously healthy adult volunteers, one female and one male, were included in the cohort.

Sequences SGHTA (CDR1) and FQGTGA (CDR2) are obtained from the germline V gene. V gives up 3 bases and J gives up 9 bases, and the segment between their germline ends measures 13 bases. The CDR3 sequence holds 13 residues, the cysteine and phenylalanine included. Of all the DNA, just the CDR3 is kept, 39 bases in frame from base 1. What the study reported, not specific to this receptor: SARS-CoV-2 specificity was not confirmed for the second-wave clones peaking on day 37. The study covered only two mild cases, and larger cohorts including severe cases with pre-infection samples were considered necessary. Clones contracting from day 15 to 85 had balanced CD4/CD8 phenotypes, while a second wave expanding from day 15 to 37 was biased towards CD4+. Contracting CD4+ clones turned up mainly in the CM and EM memory subsets, whereas EMRA was where CD8+ clones were enriched. Some responding clones were detected in pre-infection memory, suggesting pre-existing cross-reactive memory T cells joined the SARS-CoV-2 response.

For sequencing, an Illumina NovaSeq 6000 was employed. TCRalpha and TCRbeta cDNA libraries were built by 5'RACE with constant-segment primers, adding sample barcodes and unique molecular identifiers. Trizol reagent was used to extract RNA from every sample. Libraries were amplified in two PCR steps, with a second sample barcode and Illumina TruSeq adapters added in the second step. Sequencing of the libraries was done on an Illumina NovaSeq, producing 2 x 150 bp paired-end reads. The authors' pipeline ran thus. Demultiplexing of reads and collapsing into UMI-guided consensus sequences were performed with migec v1.2.7. Using mixcr v2.1.11, the UMI consensuses were aligned to TRA and TRB V and J templates and assembled into clonotypes. Clonotypes were classified as expanded or contracted when called significant by both edgeR and NoisET, with noise models trained on biological replicates. For edgeR calls, the thresholds were a false discovery rate-adjusted p below 0.01 and a log2 fold-change of 1. As an exploratory analysis of dynamics, PCA with hierarchical clustering was applied to max-normalized trajectories of the 1000 most abundant clonotypes. The CD4 or CD8 phenotype of responding clones was assigned using the separately sequenced CD4+ and CD8+ repertoires. TCRdb redid the processing of the public reads, applying fastp at Q25 and MiXCR, and retained in-frame beta chains. Here each entry gathers all rows of one CDR3 protein and keeps the most common genes and DNA. It is TCRdb's table, rather than the study itself, that gives the V and J calls and clone size. This sample comprises about 210,000 distinct CDR3 sequences, 8% to 11% of them detected only once. The top ten constitute 3% of the sample.

Ficoll-Paque density gradient centrifugation was the method used to isolate PBMCs. This receptor chain uses TRBV7-3 and TRBJ2-3; matching of 7 bases hints at TRBD2 as the D gene. This clonotype was obtained from a man between 18 and 35 years old who had mild COVID-19 (a few samples of this study predate the infection). The sample titles of this study are shuffled in the database, so cell type and time point are left out; the donor was told from shared clones. The sequenced sample was PBMCs or a T cell subset sorted from them (not recorded which). The CDR3: CASSFGGAGTQYF. Here is the DNA: TGTGCCAGCAGCTTTGGGGGGGCAGGAACGCAGTATTTT.